The 30 T cell receptor beta chains presented below share a single source sample, sequenced in a study of CD8 T cells in ankylosing spondylitis. Their cognate antigens are unknown. General study results and limits: Blood of patients with ankylosing spondylitis appeared to be characterized by a TCR beta motif of about eight highly homologous variants.

TCRdb itself ran the 5' RACE reads through MiXCR, one entry per CDR3 protein. The sample contains hundreds of thousands of distinct CDR3 sequences, about 12% of which appear only once. The material sequenced was blood, either unsorted or a sorted T cell fraction (not recorded which). Receptors originate from a male donor with ankylosing spondylitis.

The gene calls are TRBV6-5 and TRBJ2-5; D is unresolved. Germline loops: CDR1 MNHEY, CDR2 SVGAGI. V lost 2 bases and J 2 bases, leaving 18 bases between the germline ends. The CDR3 has 17 amino acids. CDR3 sequence (DNA): TGTGCCAGCAGTTACCGGACGGTGTTGGGGTCGCAAGAGACCCAGTACTTC. Translated: CASSYRTVLGSQETQYF.

In its sample, this clonotype was seen a few times. The rearrangement uses TRBV2 and TRBJ2-3; D is uncertain. The V gene lost 2 bases and the J gene lost 5 bases, with 14 bases spanning the gap. Germline CDR1 SNHLY, CDR2 FYNNEI. The length of the CDR3 is 15 residues. The CDR3 sequence: CASSENHGSQDTQYF. CDR3 bases: TGTGCCAGCAGTGAAAACCACGGATCCCAAGATACGCAGTATTTT.

The chain couples TRBV10-3 to TRBJ2-7; perhaps TRBD1 as D (6 bases). Deletions cut 0 bases from V and 2 bases from J, with 14 bases between. The CDR3 length is 16 residues. Per the germline V gene, CDR1 is ENHRY and CDR2 is SYGVKD. As DNA, the CDR3 is TGTGCCATCAGTGAGTCTCCAGGGGCCATTGCCTACGAGCAGTACTTC. Protein: CAISESPGAIAYEQYF.

The J gene is TRBJ1-1, the V gene TRBV20-1; 8 bases are shared with TRBD1. Trimming removed 4 bases from V and 5 bases from J; junction bases left unmatched: 6. CDR3 size: 13 residues. The germline V gene encodes CDR1 DFQATT and CDR2 SNEGSKA (reference sequence). CDR3 bases: TGCAGTGCTACTCAGGGGGCAAGAACTGAAGCTTTCTTT. Translation: CSATQGARTEAFF.

The rearrangement links TRBV6-1 to TRBJ1-1; 7 bases align to TRBD1. V lost 7 bases and J lost 8; bases outside the gene matches: 13. CDR1 and CDR2 (germline): MNHNS, SASEGT. The CDR3 loop spans 14 amino acids. The DNA for the CDR3 is TGTGCCAGCACCTACGCCCTCGACAGGGCCGAAGCTTTCTTT. Protein: CASTYALDRAEAFF.

This clonotype occurred many times. This chain uses TRBV5-5 with TRBJ1-2; TRBD1 might be the D (6 bases). Looked up from germline, CDR1 is SGHKS and CDR2 is YYEKEE (reference sequence). V was shortened by 4 bases and J by 3 bases, with 10 bases between the two germline ends. The CDR3 has 13 amino acids. The CDR3 DNA is TGTGCCAGCAGCCCCGACAGGTACTATGGCTACACCTTC. Its protein product is CASSPDRYYGYTF.

This clonotype has more than one count but fewer than ten. V and J are TRBV5-1 and TRBJ2-5; no clear D gene. The CDR3 covers 13 residues. Trimming removed 3 bases at V and 5 bases at J, with 11 bases between. Germline V gene data show CDR1 as SGHRS and CDR2 as YFSETQ. CDR3 DNA: TGCGCCAGCAGCTCCAACACTCGGGAGACCCAGTACTTC. Amino acid sequence: CASSSNTRETQYF.

The chain links TRBV28 to TRBJ2-7; no reliable D call. The CDR3 runs 13 residues. Trimming shortened V by 6 bases and J by 4 bases, and 13 bases separated the two germline ends. Germline V gives CDR1 MDHEN, CDR2 SYDVKM. In nucleotides, the CDR3 is TGTGCCAGCAGGTCACTTGCGTATTACGAGCAGTACTTC. Residues: CASRSLAYYEQYF.

This clonotype turned up a few times. The V gene is TRBV7-2, the J gene TRBJ2-1, with unresolved D. CDR1 is SGHTA and CDR2 is FQGNSA in the germline V gene. CDR3 length equals 14 residues. V lost 5 bases to trimming and J lost 8 bases, with 16 bases between them. The CDR3 region is CASSPSPTVYEQFF. The CDR3 bases are TGTGCCAGCAGCCCAAGTCCAACAGTCTATGAGCAGTTCTTC.

This clonotype was seen at least ten times. This chain joins TRBV20-1 and TRBJ1-5; the D gene is possibly TRBD1 (6 bases). CDR3 length: 14 amino acids. With 5 bases removed from V and 0 bases from J, the gap between germline ends came to 11 bases. The germline gives CDR1 DFQATT, CDR2 SNEGSKA (reference sequence). DNA of the CDR3: TGCAGTGCTTTCGGGACACATAGCAATCAGCCCCAGCATTTT. Protein: CSAFGTHSNQPQHF.

The V call is TRBV20-1, the J call TRBJ2-7; weak D call: TRBD1 (6 bases). The CDR3 loop spans 15 amino acids. V was trimmed by 3 bases and J by 4 bases, leaving 19 bases between them. Per germline, CDR1 DFQATT and CDR2 SNEGSKA (reference sequence). This CDR3 reads CSARSLGSGTYEQYF. The DNA of the CDR3 is TGCAGTGCTAGGAGTCTTGGGTCAGGGACATACGAGCAGTACTTC.

The chain uses TRBV29-1 and TRBJ2-5; 9 bases align to TRBD2. This CDR3 is 13 amino acids long. Germline V CDR1 and CDR2: SQVTM, ANQGSEA. The CDR3 is CTTAGGRRETQYF. CDR3 DNA: TGCACCACAGCGGGAGGACGGCGAGAGACCCAGTACTTC. Based on the CDR3 plus reference TRBV29-1 and TRBJ2-5, the full variable domain is SAVISQKPSRDICQRGTSLTIQCQVDSQVTMMFWYRQQPGQSLTLIATANQGSEATYESGFVIDKFPISRPNLTFSTLTVSNMSPEDSSIYLCTTAGGRRETQYFGPGTRLLVL.

There are a few counts of this clonotype. The rearrangement links TRBV6-6 to TRBJ1-2; tentative D call: TRBD1 (5 bases). Trimming pared 7 bases from V and 2 bases from J, leaving 11 bases between. The CDR3 is 13 residues long. Germline V gives CDR1 MNHNY, CDR2 SVGAGI (reference sequence). CDR3 region: CASTERGNYGYTF. The CDR3, as DNA: TGTGCCAGCACCGAGAGGGGAAACTATGGCTACACCTTC.

To note about this clonotype: The conserved phenylalanine or tryptophan is not found at the CDR3 terminus, so this likely reflects a read error. The CDR3 nucleotides are TGCGCCAGCGCTCTAGCGGGAGCATACAATGAGCAGTTCTCC. It translates to CASALAGAYNEQFS. The chain combines TRBV5-1 with TRBJ2-1; 10 bases fit TRBD2. Losses at the gene ends were 7 bases for V and 4 bases for J; bases not matched to a gene: 5. The V gene's germline CDR1 is SGHRS and CDR2 YFSETQ. The CDR3 has 14 residues.

The V call is TRBV28, the J call TRBJ2-3, with TRBD1 identical over 7 bases. V lost 6 bases to trimming and J lost 6 bases; unmatched junction nucleotides: 9. CDR1 and CDR2 from the germline V gene are MDHEN and SYDVKM. This CDR3 spans 14 amino acids. The CDR3 is CASRTTGLGDTQYF. The DNA for the CDR3 is TGTGCCAGCAGGACGACAGGGTTGGGCGATACGCAGTATTTT.

This clonotype was detected a few times. The chain combines TRBV20-1 with TRBJ2-1; 9 positions match TRBD1. V shed 6 bases, J shed 5 bases, and the junction held 5 bases outside the gene matches. The CDR3 totals 13 residues. CDR1 is DFQATT, CDR2 SNEGSKA, per germline (reference sequence). The CDR3 sequence is CSAPGQGNNEQFF. CDR3 nucleotide sequence: TGCAGTGCCCCGGGACAGGGAAACAATGAGCAGTTCTTC.

This clonotype showed up many times. The chain employs TRBV5-1 and TRBJ2-2; possible D gene TRBD2, 6 bases. This CDR3 has 16 residues. Germline assignment: CDR1 SGHRS and CDR2 YFSETQ. The ends were cut back, 1 base at V and 5 bases at J, with 15 bases in the middle. The CDR3 spells CASSLSAGTPTGELFF. CDR3 sequence (DNA): TGCGCCAGCAGCTTGTCGGCCGGGACTCCTACCGGGGAGCTGTTTTTT. Together with reference TRBV5-1 and TRBJ2-2, the CDR3 gives the full variable domain: KAGVTQTPRYLIKTRGQQVTLSCSPISGHRSVSWYQQTPGQGLQFLFEYFSETQRNKGNFPGRFSGRQFSNSRSEMNVSTLELGDSALYLCASSLSAGTPTGELFFGEGSRLTVL.

A word on this clonotype: An end of the junction differs from the germline gene, which may be a read error. J is TRBJ2-7 and V is TRBV20-1, with 10 bases lining up with TRBD2. The CDR3 is made up of 13 amino acids. Germline assignment: CDR1 DFQATT and CDR2 SNEGSKA (reference sequence). The CDR3 reads CCAWTSGSYEQYF. The CDR3 DNA is TGCTGTGCTTGGACTAGCGGCTCCTACGAGCAGTACTTC.

The chain joins TRBV6-2 or TRBV6-3 to TRBJ2-3; D unresolved. Trimming pared 6 bases from V and 2 bases from J, leaving 12 bases between. The CDR3 is made up of 14 amino acids. Per the germline V gene, CDR1 is MNHEY and CDR2 is SVGEGT. The chain's CDR3 is CASRELTYTDTQYF. Here the CDR3 DNA reads TGTGCCAGCAGGGAGTTGACCTACACAGATACGCAGTATTTT.

This chain joins TRBV11-2 and TRBJ2-7; 10 nucleotides line up with TRBD2. This CDR3 region has 16 residues. CDR1 is SGHAT, CDR2 FQNNGV, per germline. Germline trimming cut 0 bases from V and 5 bases from J; bases unmatched to any gene: 7. The CDR3 DNA reads as TGTGCCAGCAGCTTAGAAATTAGCGGGAGGAGGAACGAGCAGTACTTC. Encoded protein: CASSLEISGRRNEQYF. Full variable domain (remainder filled in from reference TRBV11-2 and TRBJ2-7): EAGVAQSPRYKIIEKRQSVAFWCNPISGHATLYWYQQILGQGPKLLIQFQNNGVVDDSQLPKDRFSAERLKGVDSTLKIQPAKLEDSAVYLCASSLEISGRRNEQYFGPGTRLTVT.

J is TRBJ2-2 and V is TRBV12-3 or TRBV12-4; no definite D call. This CDR3 is built from 14 residues. Deletions cut 7 bases from V and 4 bases from J, with 13 bases between. Here the CDR3 DNA reads TGTGCCAGCAAAAGTACCTTGGGCACCGGGGAGCTGTTTTTT. It translates to CASKSTLGTGELFF.

The chain links TRBV6-2 or TRBV6-3 to TRBJ2-1; D is ambiguous. There are 14 residues in the CDR3. CDR1 MNHEY and CDR2 SVGEGT come from the germline V gene. V lost 6 bases and J lost 6, with 15 bases in between. The CDR3 DNA reads as TGTGCCAGCAGAGAACCCCCGGGCCTCAATGAGCAGTTCTTC. Translation gives CASREPPGLNEQFF.

At least ten counts were recorded for this clonotype. This rearrangement joins TRBV20-1 to TRBJ1-1; 9 bases line up with TRBD1. The CDR3 loop spans 14 amino acids. The V segment lost 3 bases and the J segment 5 bases; nucleotides outside the gene matches: 7. Germline V gene data show CDR1 as DFQATT and CDR2 as SNEGSKA (reference sequence). The DNA of the CDR3 is TGCAGTGCTAGGAAAACAGGGGGCGAAACTGAAGCTTTCTTT. Amino acid sequence: CSARKTGGETEAFF.

The chain joins TRBV9 to TRBJ2-2; D perhaps matches TRBD2 (5 bases). Trimming took 4 bases from V and 6 from J, leaving 13 bases between them. The germline V gene encodes CDR1 SGDLS and CDR2 YYNGEE. There are 14 residues in the CDR3. The CDR3 spells CASSLSERAGELFF. CDR3 DNA: TGTGCCAGCAGCCTTAGCGAGAGGGCCGGGGAGCTGTTTTTT.

The CDR3 nucleotides are TGCGCCAGCAGCTTGGTACAGGACGGTACTGAAGCTTTCTTT. Its translation: CASSLVQDGTEAFF. The chain employs TRBV5-1 and TRBJ1-1, with D perhaps TRBD1 (5 bases). Germline V CDR1 and CDR2: SGHRS, YFSETQ. This CDR3 comprises 14 residues. Trimming left V 0 bases short and J 5 bases short, with 11 bases between.

The table lists this clonotype with a few counts. This sequence joins TRBV24-1 and TRBJ2-3, with a tentative D call TRBD2 (5 bases). Germline loops: CDR1 KGHDR, CDR2 SFDVKD. The CDR3 has 13 residues. Trimming pared 5 bases from V and 2 bases from J, leaving 7 bases between. DNA for the CDR3: TGTGCCACCAGTGGGGAGAACACAGATACGCAGTATTTT. Its protein product is CATSGENTDTQYF.

This clonotype showed up just a few times. CDR3 sequence reads: CASSRQPGSSYNEQFF. The CDR3 DNA follows: TGTGCCAGCAGCCGTCAGCCCGGTAGCTCCTACAATGAGCAGTTCTTC. The chain carries TRBV4-2 and TRBJ2-1; no firm D call. Trimming took off 4 bases at V and 0 bases at J, with 13 bases between the two ends. Germline CDR1 is LGHNA and CDR2 is YNFKEQ. The CDR3 runs to 16 residues.

The chain employs TRBV6-1 and TRBJ1-4; 7 bases are a match to TRBD1. Germline V gives CDR1 MNHNS, CDR2 SASEGT. This CDR3 is 13 amino acids long. The V segment lost 4 bases and the J segment 8 bases; nucleotides outside the gene matches: 4. CDR3: CASSVQGWEKLFF. The CDR3 bases are TGTGCCAGCAGTGTACAGGGGTGGGAAAAACTGTTTTTT.

This clonotype was seen at least ten times. The chain employs TRBV29-1 and TRBJ1-4; 8 bases line up with TRBD1. V was pared by 6 bases and J by 3 bases, with 9 bases of the junction left unmatched. The CDR3 length is 15 residues. Germline V CDR1 and CDR2: SQVTM, ANQGSEA. CDR3 loop: CSVNDPGQANEKLFF. The CDR3, as DNA: TGCAGCGTAAATGACCCGGGACAGGCTAATGAAAAACTGTTTTTT.

V and J are TRBV10-3 and TRBJ2-1; no clear D gene. The CDR3 sequence is 14 residues long. Germline CDR1 ENHRY, CDR2 SYGVKD. Trimming took off 0 bases at V and 4 bases at J, with 7 bases between the two ends. CDR3 in amino acids: CAISESSTYNEQFF. The CDR3 DNA is TGTGCCATCAGTGAGTCGTCTACGTACAATGAGCAGTTCTTC.